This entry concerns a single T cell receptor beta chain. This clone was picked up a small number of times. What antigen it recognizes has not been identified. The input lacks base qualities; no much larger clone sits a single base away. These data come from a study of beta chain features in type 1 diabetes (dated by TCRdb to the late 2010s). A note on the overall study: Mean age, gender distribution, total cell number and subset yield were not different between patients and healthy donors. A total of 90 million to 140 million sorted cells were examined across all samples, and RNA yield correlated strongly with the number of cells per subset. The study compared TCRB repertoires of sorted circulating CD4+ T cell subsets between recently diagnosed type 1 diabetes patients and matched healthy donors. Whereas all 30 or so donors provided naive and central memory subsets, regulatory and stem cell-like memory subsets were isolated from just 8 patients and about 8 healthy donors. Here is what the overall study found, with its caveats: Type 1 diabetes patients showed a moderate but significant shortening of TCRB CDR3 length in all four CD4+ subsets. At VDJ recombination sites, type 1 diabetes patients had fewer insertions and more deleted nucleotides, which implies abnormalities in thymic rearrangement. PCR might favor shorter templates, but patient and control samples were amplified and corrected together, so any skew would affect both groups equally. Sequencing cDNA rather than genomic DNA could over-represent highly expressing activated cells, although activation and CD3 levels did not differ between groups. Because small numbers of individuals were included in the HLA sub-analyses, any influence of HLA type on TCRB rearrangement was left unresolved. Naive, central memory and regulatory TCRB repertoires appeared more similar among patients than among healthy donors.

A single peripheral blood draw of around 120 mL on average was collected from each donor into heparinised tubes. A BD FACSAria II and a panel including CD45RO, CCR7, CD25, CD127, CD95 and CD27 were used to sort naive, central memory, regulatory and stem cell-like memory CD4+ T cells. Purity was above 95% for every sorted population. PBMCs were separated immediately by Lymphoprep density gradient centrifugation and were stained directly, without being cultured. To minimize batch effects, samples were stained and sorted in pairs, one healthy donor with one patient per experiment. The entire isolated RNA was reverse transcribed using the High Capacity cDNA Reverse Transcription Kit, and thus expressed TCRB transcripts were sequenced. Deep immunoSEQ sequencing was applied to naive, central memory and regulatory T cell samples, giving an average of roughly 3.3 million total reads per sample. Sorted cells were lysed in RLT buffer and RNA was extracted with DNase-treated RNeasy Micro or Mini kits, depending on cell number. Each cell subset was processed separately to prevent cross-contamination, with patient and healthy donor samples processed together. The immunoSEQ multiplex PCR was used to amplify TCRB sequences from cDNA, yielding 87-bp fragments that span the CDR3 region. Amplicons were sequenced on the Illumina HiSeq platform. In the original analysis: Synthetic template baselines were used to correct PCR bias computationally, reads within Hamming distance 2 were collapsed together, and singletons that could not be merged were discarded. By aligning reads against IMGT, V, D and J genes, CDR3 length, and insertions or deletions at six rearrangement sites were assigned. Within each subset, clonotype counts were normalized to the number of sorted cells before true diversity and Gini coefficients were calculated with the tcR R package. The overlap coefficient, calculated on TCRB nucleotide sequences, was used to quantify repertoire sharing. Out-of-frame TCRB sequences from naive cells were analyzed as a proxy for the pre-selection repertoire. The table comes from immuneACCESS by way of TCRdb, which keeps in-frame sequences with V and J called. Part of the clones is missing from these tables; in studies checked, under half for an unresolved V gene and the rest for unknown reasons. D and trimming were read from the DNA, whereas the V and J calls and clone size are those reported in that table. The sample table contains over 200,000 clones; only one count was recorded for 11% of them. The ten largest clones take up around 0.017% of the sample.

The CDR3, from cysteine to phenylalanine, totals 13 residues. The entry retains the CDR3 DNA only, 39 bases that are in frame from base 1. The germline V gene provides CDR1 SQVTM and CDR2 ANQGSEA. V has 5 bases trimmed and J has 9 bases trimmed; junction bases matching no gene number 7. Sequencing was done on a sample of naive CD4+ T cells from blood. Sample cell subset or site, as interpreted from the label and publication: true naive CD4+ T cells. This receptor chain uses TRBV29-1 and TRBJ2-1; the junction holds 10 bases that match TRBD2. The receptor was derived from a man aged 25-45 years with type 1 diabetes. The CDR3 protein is CSVKKAGGREQFF. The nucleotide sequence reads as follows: TGCAGCGTTAAGAAAGCGGGGGGGCGTGAGCAGTTCTTC.